This TCR beta chain was recovered during a study of cytomegalovirus exposure and HLA in healthy donors. The PCR used 60 Vbeta and 13 Jbeta primers. The data were produced by immunoSEQ multiplex PCR, yet TCRdb's version contains in-frame clones alone and is incomplete. The table has around 160,000 clones, around 73% seen once. The CDR3 has 12 amino acids. V gave up 7 bases and J gave up 9 bases, with 10 bases separating them. The germline CDR1 and CDR2 sequences are MNHEY and SMNVEV (reference sequence). The count of this clone is one. Sequenced sample: PBMCs. V and J are TRBV27 and TRBJ1-6; tentative D call: TRBD1 (5 bases). This sequence originates from a male donor in good health and CMV-seronegative. DNA of the CDR3: TGTGCCAGCAAGTCAGGGCTTTCACCCCTCCACTTT. Amino acids: CASKSGLSPLHF.